This T cell receptor (beta chain) was documented in a study of a mutant IDH1 vaccine in newly diagnosed glioma (dated by TCRdb to about 2021). Concerning the study at large: The approximately 32 treated patients were approximately 62% male and around 40% female, with a mean age of approximately 38 years. Six visits were used for peripheral blood collection: V03 (baseline), V05, V07, V10, V12 and V13. For exploratory analyses, fewer than 30 treated patients had longitudinal TCRB deep sequencing done wherever samples were available. Prior to enrollment, patients had been given standard therapy consisting of radiotherapy alone, temozolomide alone, or radiochemotherapy with temozolomide, with the combination given to most patients.

Per the publication, the time point label means: baseline, week 1 (first vaccination visit). Sample treatment or condition, as interpreted from the label and publication: pre-vaccination baseline after standard-of-care therapy. All donors had newly diagnosed IDH1-mutant astrocytomas of WHO grade 3 or 4 that showed loss of nuclear ATRX. The samples were drawn from NOA16, a multicentre, single-arm, open-label phase I trial in Germany that tested a mutant IDH1 peptide vaccine in humans for the first time. Visit V03 blood draws served as the baseline sample for immunogenicity testing. Genomic DNA for TCRB sequencing was extracted from EDTA blood using the DNeasy Blood and Tissue Kit. Regarding this clone: Its specific antigen is unknown. Qualities for individual bases were not recorded, and no much larger clone is one base off.

The CDR3, cysteine through phenylalanine, is 17 amino acids long. Only the CDR3 part of the read is kept: 51 bases, read in frame from the first base. The trim is 4 bases for V and 3 bases for J, with a gap of 21 bases between the germline ends. From the germline V gene (reference sequence), CDR1 is MNHEY and CDR2 is SMNVEV. The method was the immunoSEQ multiplex PCR assay. Rearranged TCR beta chain sequences were amplified using the hsTCRB Kit according to the manufacturer's protocol. Sequencing of TCRB libraries was carried out on an Illumina MiSeq. The authors' analysis ran thus. The proprietary platform of the kit vendor was used for demultiplexing, trimming and gene mapping. Held by TCRdb, this immuneACCESS table contains in-frame sequences only and omits some clones. Under half of the omission traces to an unresolved V gene where checked; the cause of the rest is unknown. V and J calls and clone size are as listed in that table; D and trimming were resolved from the DNA. The sample table lists around 88,000 clones, around 80% of them with a count of one. Clones ranked in the top ten supply around 7% of the sample.

Summary of the overall study and its limitations: Availability determined which PBMC samples were chosen for TCRB deep sequencing. Changes in the top peripheral T cell clonotypes picked up by TCRB sequencing did not appear to be linked to pseudoprogression. Vaccine-induced immune responses across multiple MHC alleles were detected in approximately 93% of patients. It was noted by the authors that analyses of patient blood samples could not be reproduced owing to sample limitations.

This sequence uses TRBV27 and TRBJ2-5, and possibly TRBD1, on 5 matching bases. This clonotype was obtained from a middle-aged man with glioma. The sample here was PBMCs, taken from a glioma patient treated with radiotherapy, temozolomide or both. Here is the DNA: TGTGCCAGCAGTTACTGGCCCCCGCGCAGGGCCAAAGAGACCCAGTACTTC. Translated, it reads CASSYWPPRRAKETQYF.